These 20 T cell receptor beta chains share one sample of origin, sequenced in a study of CD8+ T cells in alopecia areata. Following extraction, RNA underwent reverse transcription to cDNA, which served as the sequencing template. Measured with immunoSEQ multiplex PCR; TCRdb has only the in-frame clones, and not every one. The sample consists of under 150,000 clones, 82% of them appearing once. Treatment meaning: oral pan-JAK inhibitor, 5-10 mg twice daily. The sequencing here drew on CD8+ T cells sorted from blood, taken at week 4, from a patient treated with tofacitinib. The receptors were gathered from a human donor with alopecia areata.

The V call is TRBV29-1, the J call TRBJ2-5, with D possibly called TRBD1 or TRBD2 (5 bases each). The J call may be wrong; the DNA end is better matched by TRBJ2-7. The CDR3 runs 13 residues. Germline loops: CDR1 SQVTM, CDR2 ANQGSEA. CDR3 sequence (DNA): TGCAGCGTTCCGGGACGCCACACCTACGAGCAGTACTTC. Encoded protein: CSVPGRHTYEQYF.

V usage is TRBV2 and J usage is TRBJ2-5, with a weak D call TRBD1 (6 bases). Germline CDR1 is SNHLY and CDR2 is FYNNEI. The CDR3 spans 14 residues. The germline V and J ends were trimmed by 4 bases and 2 bases, with 11 bases remaining between them. Here the CDR3 DNA reads TGTGCCAGCAGTGCGACAGGCCTACAAGAGACCCAGTACTTC. This encodes CASSATGLQETQYF.

V usage is TRBV4-3 and J usage is TRBJ1-2; 9 nucleotides align to TRBD1. In germline, CDR1 is LGHNA, CDR2 YSLEER. This CDR3 region has 14 residues. Trimming removed 5 bases from V and 4 bases from J; junction bases left unmatched: 5. DNA for the CDR3: TGCGCCAGCAGCTTGGGACAGGGAGGCTATGGCTACACCTTC. Its protein product is CASSLGQGGYGYTF.

This chain links TRBV27 with TRBJ2-3; 7 bases agree with TRBD1. With 1 base clipped from V and 1 base from J, the junction kept 2 bases outside the gene matches. Germline CDR1 reads MNHEY; CDR2 reads SMNVEV (reference sequence). This CDR3 region has 15 residues. Here the CDR3 reads CASSLLGTGTDTQYF. Here the CDR3 DNA reads TGTGCCAGCAGTTTATTGGGGACAGGCACAGATACGCAGTATTTT.

This clone was seen just once. The J gene is TRBJ2-1, the V gene TRBV19; possible D gene TRBD1, 5 bases. Trimming cost V 3 bases and J 3 bases, with 9 bases left between them. This CDR3 spans 14 amino acids. Germline CDR1 and CDR2: LNHDA and SQIVND (reference sequence). CDR3 DNA sequence: TGTGCCAGTAGTATCGCCAGGGTCTACAATGAGCAGTTCTTC. This translates into CASSIARVYNEQFF.

The rearrangement links TRBV5-1 to TRBJ2-5; no reliable D call. Trimming removed 0 bases at V and 3 bases at J, with 15 bases between. This CDR3 contains 16 residues. Germline CDR1 and CDR2: SGHRS and YFSETQ. CDR3 DNA: TGCGCCAGCAGCTTGGCCAAGACCTCGATGGAAGAGACCCAGTACTTC. Translated: CASSLAKTSMEETQYF. Full variable domain (outside the CDR3, taken from reference TRBV5-1 and TRBJ2-5): KAGVTQTPRYLIKTRGQQVTLSCSPISGHRSVSWYQQTPGQGLQFLFEYFSETQRNKGNFPGRFSGRQFSNSRSEMNVSTLELGDSALYLCASSLAKTSMEETQYFGPGTRLLVL.

The V call is TRBV7-2, the J call TRBJ2-6, with D possibly TRBD1 on 5 matching bases. Germline assignment: CDR1 SGHTA and CDR2 FQGNSA. The CDR3 length is 16 residues. Trimming took 3 bases from V and 1 from J, leaving 10 bases between them. As DNA, the CDR3 is TGTGCCAGCAGCTTGTTAGGGGTTTCTGGGGCCAACGTCCTGACTTTC. Its translation: CASSLLGVSGANVLTF.

The rearrangement uses TRBV7-6 and TRBJ2-1; possibly TRBD2 for D (6 bases). From germline, CDR1 is SGHVS and CDR2 FNYEAQ. This CDR3 has 14 amino acids. Trimming stripped 0 bases from V and 8 bases from J, with 11 bases between. As DNA, the CDR3 is TGTGCCAGCAGCTTAGCGACTAGTGTTCATGAGCAGTTCTTC. Protein product: CASSLATSVHEQFF.

The chain recombines TRBV4-1 with TRBJ2-7; D uncertain. CDR1 is MGHRA, CDR2 YSYEKL, per germline. The CDR3 is 13 amino acids. V dropped 0 bases and J dropped 4 bases, with 7 bases sitting between them. The CDR3 DNA reads as TGCGCCAGCAGCCAAGAGATGGCTTACGAGCAGTACTTC. Its protein product is CASSQEMAYEQYF.

This clone was seen more than once but under ten times. The chain is built from TRBV10-3 and TRBJ1-2, with 9 bases aligning to TRBD1. The CDR3 totals 13 residues. With V trimmed by 11 bases and J by 1 base, 5 bases remained unmatched. Germline values: CDR1 ENHRY, CDR2 SYGVKD. The CDR3 nucleotides are TGTGCCTCATTGACAGGGGGTAACTATGGCTACACCTTC. This codes for CASLTGGNYGYTF.

This clone is a singleton in its sample. The CDR3 region is CSGDRGSGELFF. As DNA, the CDR3 is TGCAGCGGGGACAGGGGATCCGGGGAGCTGTTTTTT. V gene TRBV29-1 combines with J gene TRBJ2-2, with 10 bases matching TRBD1. Trimming removed 7 bases from V and 6 bases from J; junction bases left unmatched: 2. Germline loops: CDR1 SQVTM, CDR2 ANQGSEA. This CDR3 region has 12 residues.

The chain combines TRBV7-6 with TRBJ2-3, with 9 bases lining up with TRBD2. Per the germline V gene, CDR1 is SGHVS and CDR2 is FNYEAQ. This CDR3 contains 17 residues. V lost 3 bases, J lost 0 bases, and 7 bases stayed unmatched. The CDR3 region has the DNA TGTGCCAGCAGCTTGGGTAGCGGGGGACCTAGCACAGATACGCAGTATTTT. Encoded protein: CASSLGSGGPSTDTQYF.

The chain is built from TRBV19 and TRBJ2-1; possible D gene TRBD2, 5 bases. The CDR3 length is 13 residues. From germline, CDR1 is LNHDA and CDR2 SQIVND (reference sequence). Trimming removed 3 bases from V and 5 bases from J, with 8 bases in between. DNA for the CDR3: TGTGCCAGTAGTATTCCGGGGAACAATGAGCAGTTCTTC. This sequence encodes CASSIPGNNEQFF.

This clone was recorded only once. CDR3 sequence (DNA): TGTGCCAGCAGTGTTGGGACAGGGGCCTACGAGCAGTACTTC. It is translated as CASSVGTGAYEQYF. The chain carries TRBV2 and TRBJ2-7; 10 positions match TRBD1. J lost 2 bases, V lost 4 bases, and 2 bases had no gene match. Germline CDR1 is SNHLY and CDR2 is FYNNEI. The CDR3 has 14 residues.

This chain joins TRBV2 and TRBJ1-1, with D unclear. The CDR3 runs 14 residues. Trimming stripped 4 bases from V and 0 bases from J, with 9 bases between. Germline assignment: CDR1 SNHLY and CDR2 FYNNEI. CDR3 region: CASSAHDMNTEAFF. The CDR3 nucleotides read TGTGCCAGCAGTGCGCATGACATGAACACTGAAGCTTTCTTT.

The chain is built from TRBV6-5 and TRBJ2-3; 7 positions match TRBD1. Germline CDR1 is MNHEY and CDR2 is SVGAGI. The CDR3 loop spans 15 amino acids. J lost 1 base, V lost 6 bases, and 7 bases had no gene match. CDR3 DNA sequence: TGTGCCAGCAGATCCTACAGGGGCCGCACAGATACGCAGTATTTT. Its translation is CASRSYRGRTDTQYF.

V and J are TRBV29-1 and TRBJ2-1, with 11 bases lining up with TRBD2. This CDR3 is 13 amino acids long. From germline, CDR1 is SQVTM and CDR2 ANQGSEA. Germline trimming cut 3 bases from V and 8 bases from J; bases unmatched to any gene: 3. The CDR3 coding sequence is TGCAGCGTTGATAGCGGGGGGGCTTATGAGCAGTTCTTC. As protein: CSVDSGGAYEQFF.

CDR3 sequence: CASSVGLGTYEQYF. As DNA, the CDR3 is TGTGCCAGCAGCGTTGGACTAGGGACCTACGAGCAGTACTTC. V is TRBV9 and J is TRBJ2-5, with 7 nucleotides matching TRBD2. The DNA end lines up better with TRBJ2-7; the J call may be wrong. Germline CDR1 is SGDLS and CDR2 is YYNGEE. There are 14 residues in the CDR3.

The chain links TRBV27 to TRBJ1-1, with D uncertain. V was cut by 5 bases and J by 6 bases, with 13 bases left in between. Germline V lookup: CDR1 MNHEY, CDR2 SMNVEV (reference sequence). The CDR3 spans 13 residues. CDR3 bases: TGTGCCAGCAGTCTTGGAGGCCGGTCTGAAGCTTTCTTT. It encodes CASSLGGRSEAFF.

The rearrangement uses TRBV29-1 and TRBJ1-2; 7 bases line up with TRBD1. Unmatched junction bases numbered 2, after V lost 4 bases and J lost 6 bases. Germline V gene sequence: CDR1 SQVTM, CDR2 ANQGSEA. The CDR3 extends over 11 amino acids. As DNA, the CDR3 is TGCAGCGTTGTAACAGGGGATGGCTACACCTTC. This gives the protein CSVVTGDGYTF.